Listed below are T cell receptor beta chains from one sample, sequenced in a study of blood T cell repertoires in COVID-19. Data came from immunoSEQ multiplex PCR; TCRdb stores just in-frame clones and leaves some out. The table has about 210,000 clones, around 80% seen once. The sample was peripheral blood. These receptors originate from a woman aged 40 to 49 with acute or convalescent COVID-19. The CDR3 runs from the conserved cysteine through the conserved F or W.

V	J	CDR3
TRBV19	TRBJ2-5	CASSSRGETQYF
TRBV7-9	TRBJ2-3	CASSSWTSGTDTQYF
TRBV4-1	TRBJ2-2	CASSLGQGATGELFF
TRBV7-3	TRBJ1-2	CASSLNPESNYGYTF
TRBV30	TRBJ1-1	CAWNFANRRGTEAFF
TRBV25-1	TRBJ1-4	CASSARDRGTEKLFF
TRBV15	TRBJ1-1	CATSRGYNTEAFF
TRBV5-5	TRBJ2-1	CASSSGTGGSGNEQFF
TRBV7-6	TRBJ2-3	CASSSALGGRGTDTQYF
TRBV28	TRBJ1-5	CASSLYWTGGLASNQPQHF
TRBV14	TRBJ2-1	CASSQDFRDNEQFF
TRBV19	TRBJ2-7	CASRDRVSEQYF
TRBV11-2	TRBJ2-1	CASSFLAALYNEQFF
TRBV18	TRBJ1-1	CASSPLEAGSTEAFF
TRBV9	TRBJ2-1	CASSVTGGMLGNEQFF
TRBV30	TRBJ1-2	CAWSDETGPGTF
TRBV19	TRBJ2-1	CASSIGDRTGTYNEQFF
TRBV5-1	TRBJ2-1	CASSLDWLAAPEQFF
TRBV18	TRBJ2-7	CASSLPVGQGMARSYEQYF
TRBV3-1/TRBV3-2	TRBJ2-7	CASSVLAGVYEQYF
TRBV7-7	TRBJ2-1	CASSLASPSSYNEQFF
TRBV19	TRBJ2-1	CASNTGTGGSEQFF
TRBV29-1	TRBJ2-1	CSVEGGGARQFF
TRBV4-3	TRBJ2-1	CASSQDLVAGSAGFEQFF
TRBV5-1	TRBJ2-1	CASSSTRLAGSGNEQFF
TRBV5-1	TRBJ2-1	CASSLEFRVTRKGEQFF
TRBV6-1	TRBJ1-4	CASSEGTGGANEKLFF
TRBV19	TRBJ2-7	CASSIGAGEYEQYF
TRBV29-1	TRBJ1-2	CSVDFLRGNTNYGYTF